These 30 T cell receptor beta chains share one sample of origin, sequenced in a study of shared clonotypes between healthy human individuals. Generated by immunoSEQ multiplex PCR, the TCRdb table keeps only in-frame clones and is missing some. This sample has millions of clones, with 85% to 95% found just once. Material: naive CD4+ T cells sorted from blood. The subset is: CD45RA+ positively selected. All receptors come from a man younger than 30 in good health.

The DNA of the CDR3 is TGTGCCAGCAGCTTGCCCTCCGGGACAGGGATGTATGGCTACACCTTC. This gives the protein CASSLPSGTGMYGYTF. The V call is TRBV5-4, the J call TRBJ1-2; 9 positions agree with TRBD1. With V trimmed by 1 base and J by 5 bases, 9 bases remained unmatched. The germline V gene encodes CDR1 SGHNT and CDR2 YYREEE (reference sequence). The CDR3 loop spans 16 amino acids.

This clone was counted once. The chain employs TRBV18 and TRBJ2-1; TRBD2 aligns across 13 bases. Germline CDR1 KGHSH, CDR2 LQKENI. V lost 4 bases to trimming and J lost 6 bases; unmatched junction nucleotides: 3. CDR3 length equals 15 residues. CDR3 in amino acids: CASSLGLAGVNEQFF. The CDR3, as DNA: TGTGCCAGCTCACTCGGACTAGCGGGAGTCAATGAGCAGTTCTTC.

The rearrangement joins TRBV7-9 to TRBJ2-3; TRBD1 agrees at 9 bases. This CDR3 contains 17 residues. The germline V gene encodes CDR1 SEHNR and CDR2 FQNEAQ (reference sequence). V gave up 1 base and J gave up 3 bases; unmatched junction bases: 8. This chain's CDR3 is CASSLGEGTGKTDTQYF. CDR3 sequence (DNA): TGTGCCAGCAGCTTAGGTGAGGGGACAGGGAAGACAGATACGCAGTATTTT.

This rearrangement joins TRBV21-1 to TRBJ1-4; the table names TRBD1, a call not compared with the DNA. TRBV21-1 has pseudogene status. CDR3 length: 16 amino acids. This chain's CDR3 is CASSKETGTGNEKLFF. DNA for the CDR3: TGTGCCAGCAGCAAAGAAACCGGGACAGGAAATGAAAAACTGTTTTTT.

The chain links TRBV5-1 to TRBJ2-7, with D uncertain. V shed 4 bases and J shed 2 bases, with 16 bases lying between them. CDR3 size: 15 residues. CDR1 is SGHRS, CDR2 YFSETQ, per germline. CDR3 in amino acids: CASSPNPDLPYEQYF. The CDR3, as DNA: TGCGCCAGCAGCCCCAACCCAGACTTACCCTACGAGCAGTACTTC.

This chain links TRBV5-1 with TRBJ1-4, with 8 nucleotides matching TRBD1. V gave up 7 bases and J gave up 10 bases; unmatched junction bases: 9. This CDR3 has 13 residues. The germline V gene has CDR1 SGHRS and CDR2 YFSETQ. The CDR3 sequence: CASRTGNIGKLFF. The CDR3 DNA reads as TGCGCCAGCCGGACAGGGAATATTGGAAAACTGTTTTTT.

The chain recombines TRBV5-1 with TRBJ2-3, with TRBD1 as a possible D gene (6 bases). The CDR3 spans 15 residues. The V gene lost 7 bases and the J gene lost 0 bases, with 15 bases spanning the gap. Germline V gene lookup returns CDR1 SGHRS and CDR2 YFSETQ. CDR3 residues: CASRRDTGSTDTQYF. The DNA of the CDR3 is TGCGCCAGCCGACGGGACACTGGTAGCACAGATACGCAGTATTTT.

This clone was recorded once. Other DNA sequences in the sample encode the same CDR3. The chain combines TRBV28 with TRBJ1-2; D is uncertain. CDR1 MDHEN and CDR2 SYDVKM come from the germline V gene. V shed 5 bases and J shed 5 bases, with 3 bases lying between them. This CDR3 comprises 10 residues. The CDR3 region is CASSRYGYTF. The DNA of the CDR3 is TGTGCCAGCAGTCGATATGGCTACACCTTC.

V gene TRBV5-1 combines with J gene TRBJ2-1, with D tentatively TRBD1 or TRBD2 (6 bases each). Germline V gene data show CDR1 as SGHRS and CDR2 as YFSETQ. The CDR3 has 15 residues. V was trimmed by 4 bases and J by 7 bases, leaving 18 bases between them. The CDR3 spells CASSTNAGEVNEQFF. In DNA form, the CDR3 reads TGCGCCAGCAGCACGAACGCAGGGGAGGTAAATGAGCAGTTCTTC.

This sequence joins TRBV4-2 and TRBJ1-1; D is undetermined. The CDR3 is 14 residues long. The V gene's germline CDR1 is LGHNA and CDR2 YNFKEQ. V dropped 0 bases and J dropped 0 bases, with 5 bases sitting between them. This CDR3 is CASSQEMMNTEAFF. The CDR3 DNA is TGTGCCAGCAGCCAAGAAATGATGAACACTGAAGCTTTCTTT.

This rearrangement joins TRBV5-1 to TRBJ2-7; TRBD2 aligns across 8 bases. CDR3 size: 15 residues. CDR1 and CDR2 from the germline V gene are SGHRS and YFSETQ. V dropped 0 bases and J dropped 2; count of bases not matched to a gene: 4. CDR3 protein: CASSLVSGSTYEQYF. CDR3 in DNA: TGCGCCAGCAGCTTGGTAAGCGGGAGTACCTACGAGCAGTACTTC.

The chain joins TRBV7-9 to TRBJ2-3; D might be TRBD2 (5 bases). This CDR3 spans 17 amino acids. In germline, CDR1 is SEHNR, CDR2 FQNEAQ (reference sequence). V dropped 1 base and J dropped 1 base, with 15 bases sitting between them. The CDR3 DNA reads TGTGCCAGCAGCTTAGATTTAAGAGAGGGAGGCACAGATACGCAGTATTTT. This encodes CASSLDLREGGTDTQYF.

This clone was detected once. This chain links TRBV5-4 with TRBJ2-2; D is unclear. This CDR3 has 16 amino acids. V lost 4 bases and J lost 4, with 17 bases in between. The germline V gene encodes CDR1 SGHNT and CDR2 YYREEE (reference sequence). This chain's CDR3 is CASSGSSSSLTGELFF. As DNA, the CDR3 is TGTGCCAGCAGCGGTTCATCCTCCTCTCTCACCGGGGAGCTGTTTTTT.

The V and J genes are TRBV18 and TRBJ1-2; D is unclear. Trimming took 4 bases from V and 5 from J, leaving 14 bases between them. This CDR3 spans 14 amino acids. Germline CDR1 reads KGHSH; CDR2 reads LQKENI. The CDR3 DNA reads TGTGCCAGCTCACGTAGCAGTATAGAATATGGCTACACCTTC. This codes for CASSRSSIEYGYTF.

The chain couples TRBV30 to TRBJ1-4; TRBD1 is a possible D gene (5 bases). CDR3 length equals 16 residues. The germline CDR1 and CDR2 sequences are GTSNPN and SVGIG (reference sequence). Deletions cut 0 bases from V and 0 bases from J, with 11 bases between. Here the CDR3 reads CAWSVGTVATNEKLFF. The CDR3 nucleotides read TGTGCCTGGAGTGTAGGGACGGTTGCAACTAATGAAAAACTGTTTTTT.

V is TRBV5-6 and J is TRBJ2-2; D remains ambiguous. The germline V and J ends were trimmed by 2 bases and 1 base, with 9 bases remaining between them. There are 15 residues in the CDR3. The germline CDR1 and CDR2 sequences are SGHDT and YYEEEE. CDR3 protein: CASSFGYQNTGELFF. CDR3 bases: TGTGCCAGCAGCTTTGGCTATCAGAACACCGGGGAGCTGTTTTTT.

This clone was observed once. The gene calls are TRBV6-6 and TRBJ1-3, with TRBD1 identical over 7 bases. Germline V gives CDR1 MNHNY, CDR2 SVGAGI (reference sequence). V gave up 2 bases and J gave up 0 bases; unmatched junction bases: 4. CDR3 length equals 16 residues. The CDR3 bases are TGTGCCAGCAGTTACGTCGCAGGGGGCTCTGGAAACACCATATATTTT. Translation gives CASSYVAGGSGNTIYF.

This clone was picked up a small number of times. V and J are TRBV6-5 and TRBJ1-2; possibly TRBD1 for D (6 bases). Germline V gene sequence: CDR1 MNHEY, CDR2 SVGAGI. V was pared by 4 bases and J by 2 bases, with 14 bases between. The CDR3 loop spans 15 amino acids. The CDR3 spells CASSLRPDRNYGYTF. CDR3 bases: TGTGCCAGCAGTTTACGCCCGGACAGAAACTATGGCTACACCTTC.

This clone was seen a single time. This chain connects TRBV6-5 to TRBJ1-6, with D possibly being TRBD1 (6 bases). In germline, CDR1 is MNHEY, CDR2 SVGAGI. The CDR3 has 14 residues. With 6 bases removed from V and 8 bases from J, the gap between germline ends came to 14 bases. This CDR3 reads CASRPSQGYSPLHF. The DNA for the CDR3 is TGTGCCAGCAGGCCCAGCCAGGGGTATTCACCCCTCCACTTT.

This clone was seen once. The V call is TRBV2, the J call TRBJ1-2; D gene ambiguous. Germline CDR1 is SNHLY and CDR2 is FYNNEI. With 4 bases removed from V and 1 base from J, the gap between germline ends came to 13 bases. This CDR3 contains 15 residues. The CDR3 reads CASSVEQTLNYGYTF. CDR3 bases: TGTGCCAGCAGTGTTGAGCAGACCCTTAACTATGGCTACACCTTC.

The DNA of the CDR3 is TGTGCCAGCAGAGATAGGCGCGAGCAGTACTTC. Its protein product is CASRDRREQYF. The rearrangement uses TRBV2 and TRBJ2-7; D gene unclear. The CDR3 length is 11 residues. V lost 6 bases, J lost 6 bases, and 9 bases lay in between. CDR1 is SNHLY, CDR2 FYNNEI, per germline. Variable domain in full (rest from reference TRBV2 and TRBJ2-7): EPEVTQTPSHQVTQMGQEVILRCVPISNHLYFYWYRQILGQKVEFLVSFYNNEISEKSEIFDDQFSVERPDGSNFTLKIRSTKLEDSAMYFCASRDRREQYFGPGTRLTVT.

About this clone itself: Different DNA sequences within this sample yield the same CDR3. The J gene is TRBJ2-7, the V gene TRBV18; D uncertain. The germline V gene encodes CDR1 KGHSH and CDR2 LQKENI. The CDR3 extends over 13 amino acids. With 6 bases removed from V and 6 bases from J, the gap between germline ends came to 15 bases. Here the CDR3 reads CASSPVSLGEQYF. As DNA, the CDR3 is TGTGCCAGCTCCCCCGTGAGTCTGGGCGAGCAGTACTTC.

The gene calls are TRBV7-2 and TRBJ2-5; 10 bases are a match to TRBD2. J lost 2 bases, V lost 0 bases, and 3 bases had no gene match. CDR1 and CDR2 (germline): SGHTA, FQGNSA. The CDR3 contains 16 residues. CDR3 loop: CASSLAGTSAQETQYF. DNA for the CDR3: TGTGCCAGCAGCTTAGCGGGGACTAGCGCACAAGAGACCCAGTACTTC.

This chain joins TRBV2 and TRBJ1-4; D is undetermined. The CDR3 is made up of 13 amino acids. V gave up 4 bases and J gave up 8 bases, with 11 bases separating them. Germline CDR1 is SNHLY and CDR2 is FYNNEI. The CDR3, as DNA: TGTGCCAGCAGTGTTTACGGCGCGGAAAAACTGTTTTTT. Translating gives CASSVYGAEKLFF.

The V gene is TRBV18, the J gene TRBJ2-7; 10 bases are shared with TRBD2. Trimming took 3 bases from V and 0 from J; bases not matched to a gene: 5. The CDR3 spans 16 residues. Germline values: CDR1 KGHSH, CDR2 LQKENI. CDR3 coding DNA: TGTGCCAGCTCACCCCGACTAGCGGGTTTCTCCTACGAGCAGTACTTC. It codes for CASSPRLAGFSYEQYF.

V usage is TRBV5-6 and J usage is TRBJ2-5, with a possible D match to TRBD2 (5 bases). V was pared by 0 bases and J by 2 bases, with 11 bases between. CDR1 SGHDT and CDR2 YYEEEE come from the germline V gene. The CDR3 length is 15 residues. CDR3 in DNA: TGTGCCAGCAGCTTGGGGCCGGGGAGACAAGAGACCCAGTACTTC. It encodes CASSLGPGRQETQYF.

The V and J genes are TRBV5-6 and TRBJ2-7, with 12 bases fitting TRBD1. The CDR3 is 17 residues long. V shed 0 bases and J 4 bases; nucleotides not matched to a gene: 8. From germline, CDR1 is SGHDT and CDR2 YYEEEE. The DNA for the CDR3 is TGTGCCAGCAGCTTGGCCCCGGGACAGGGGGCGGAGTACGAGCAGTACTTC. Its protein is CASSLAPGQGAEYEQYF.

The chain joins TRBV7-2 to TRBJ1-4; possibly TRBD1 for D (5 bases). The CDR3 totals 15 residues. Per the germline V gene, CDR1 is SGHTA and CDR2 is FQGNSA. Trimming took off 1 base at V and 7 bases at J, with 13 bases between the two ends. This chain's CDR3 is CASSLVGRESEKLFF. CDR3 bases: TGTGCCAGCAGCTTAGTTGGCAGGGAGTCTGAAAAACTGTTTTTT.

This rearrangement joins TRBV7-9 to TRBJ2-7, with 13 bases lining up with TRBD2. The germline V gene encodes CDR1 SEHNR and CDR2 FQNEAQ (reference sequence). J was trimmed by 0 bases and V by 4 bases; bases with no gene match: 6. The CDR3 runs to 17 residues. CDR3 sequence (DNA): TGTGCCAGCAGCTCGGGACTAGCGGGATCGTTCTCCTACGAGCAGTACTTC. The encoded protein is CASSSGLAGSFSYEQYF.

This chain connects TRBV19 to TRBJ1-6; the D is unclear. V dropped 3 bases and J dropped 7 bases, with 16 bases sitting between them. The CDR3 extends over 16 amino acids. Germline-derived CDR1 and CDR2 are LNHDA and SQIVND (reference sequence). In nucleotides, the CDR3 is TGTGCCAGTAGTATTTGGTCCGGGGTGCGGAATTCACCCCTCCACTTT. Its translation: CASSIWSGVRNSPLHF. Full variable domain (missing parts from reference TRBV19 and TRBJ1-6): DGGITQSPKYLFRKEGQNVTLSCEQNLNHDAMYWYRQDPGQGLRLIYYSQIVNDFQKGDIAEGYSVSREKKESFPLTVTSAQKNPTAFYLCASSIWSGVRNSPLHFGNGTRLTVT.